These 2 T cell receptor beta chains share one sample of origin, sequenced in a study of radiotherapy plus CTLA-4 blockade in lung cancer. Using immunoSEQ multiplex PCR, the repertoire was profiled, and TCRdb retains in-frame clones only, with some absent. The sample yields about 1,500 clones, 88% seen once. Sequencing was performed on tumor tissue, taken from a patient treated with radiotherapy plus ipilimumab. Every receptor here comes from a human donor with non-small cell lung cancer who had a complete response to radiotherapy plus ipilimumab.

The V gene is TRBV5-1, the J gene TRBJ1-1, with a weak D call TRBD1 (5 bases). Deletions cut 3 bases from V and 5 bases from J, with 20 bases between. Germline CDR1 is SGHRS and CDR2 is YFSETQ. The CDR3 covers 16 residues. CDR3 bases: TGCGCCAGCAGCTCCTTTATGACCGGATACAGGACTGAAGCTTTCTTT. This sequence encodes CASSSFMTGYRTEAFF.

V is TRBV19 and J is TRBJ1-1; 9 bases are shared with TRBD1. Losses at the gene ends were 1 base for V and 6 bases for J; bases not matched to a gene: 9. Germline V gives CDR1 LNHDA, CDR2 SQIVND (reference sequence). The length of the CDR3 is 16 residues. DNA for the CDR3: TGTGCCAGTAGTATAGTTATACAGGGGGCGCAGGCTGAAGCTTTCTTT. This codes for CASSIVIQGAQAEAFF.